This is a list of T cell receptor beta chains from one sample in a study of blood T cell repertoires in COVID-19. Libraries were prepared by immunoSEQ multiplex PCR; TCRdb keeps only in-frame clonotypes and omits some of them. The data contain under 250,000 clones, about four fifths of them singletons. The sequenced sample was PBMCs or T cells enriched from blood (not recorded which). These receptors all come from a woman aged 45-59 years who had been exposed to COVID-19. Each CDR3 is given without its conserved first and last residue. Clone size, where shown, is once, few, many, or a class for clones that have expanded.

clone_size v_call cdr3_aa
- TRBV28 ASSLWDRVNTEAF
- TRBV27 ASSLSPGQPQH
- TRBV7-8 ASSPTVDTQY
- TRBV6-5 ASSSSGTGKNYGYT
- TRBV9 ASSVAGTSVVGEQF
- TRBV10-3 ASQGARTDTQY
- TRBV5-1 ASSTGQGQKTQY
once TRBV3-1/TRBV3-2 ASSGTGYYGYT
- TRBV24-1 ATSEPTGMNTGELF
few TRBV27 ATLGGPDTQY
once TRBV5-4 ASSTGTLNTEAF
- TRBV18 ASSPPFSLAGEETQY